These T cell receptor beta chains were read from a single sample in a study of blood T cell repertoires in COVID-19. Clones were read by immunoSEQ multiplex PCR, and TCRdb kept only the in-frame ones, dropping some. In the table there are 90,000 to 150,000 clones, around three quarters of which are singletons. What was sequenced was peripheral blood. These receptor sequences come from an elderly woman with acute or convalescent COVID-19. Each CDR3 is given with its conserved first and last residue. The D gene is left open where the match is weak. The size of a clone is reported for some rows only, either as once, few or many, or as a class for expanded clones.

>TRBJ2-5|16|once|TRBD2|TRBV5-4
CASSFPGLAGEETQYF
TGTGCCAGCAGCTTCCCGGGACTAGCGGGAGAAGAGACCCAGTACTTC
>TRBJ1-1|13|NA|NA|TRBV5-1
CASSSQGNTEAFF
TGCGCCAGCAGCTCTCAGGGGAACACTGAAGCTTTCTTT
>TRBJ1-1|14|NA|NA|TRBV20-1
CSASRAGMNTEAFF
TGCAGTGCTAGTCGGGCAGGGATGAACACTGAAGCTTTCTTT
>TRBJ1-1|14|NA|NA|TRBV6-5
CASSRDLVKGEAFF
TGTGCCAGCAGTAGGGACTTGGTAAAAGGGGAAGCTTTCTTT
>TRBJ2-1|14|NA|NA|TRBV5-1
CATSYYPSYNEQFF
TGCGCCACTTCATACTATCCCTCCTACAATGAGCAGTTCTTC
>TRBJ2-3|17|NA|TRBD2|TRBV4-2
CASSQDSSGGAGDTQYF
TGTGCCAGCAGCCAAGATTCTAGCGGGGGGGCCGGAGATACGCAGTATTTT
>TRBJ2-1|15|NA|TRBD1|TRBV5-4
CASSPTGEVGNEQFF
TGTGCCAGCAGCCCGACAGGGGAGGTAGGCAATGAGCAGTTCTTC
>TRBJ1-4|14|NA|NA|TRBV5-5
CASSFSGVGEKLFF
TGTGCCAGCAGCTTTTCAGGGGTTGGCGAAAAACTGTTTTTT
>TRBJ2-1|15|NA|NA|TRBV7-6
CASSLERGSYNEQFF
TGTGCCAGCAGCTTAGAACGGGGGTCTTACAATGAGCAGTTCTTC
>TRBJ1-2|14|NA|NA|TRBV3-1/TRBV3-2
CASSQDLRGGGYTF
TGTGCCAGCAGCCAAGATCTAAGAGGGGGAGGCTACACCTTC
>TRBJ2-7|13|NA|NA|TRBV4-2
CASSQIREREQYF
TGTGCCAGCAGCCAAATTCGGGAAAGGGAGCAGTACTTC
>TRBJ2-2|16|few|TRBD1|TRBV19
CASSDPGQGFAGELFF
TGTGCCAGTAGCGATCCGGGACAGGGGTTCGCCGGGGAGCTGTTTTTT
>TRBJ2-2|14|NA|NA|TRBV7-9
CASSLSGNTGELFF
TGTGCCAGCAGCTTAAGCGGGAACACCGGGGAGCTGTTTTTT
>TRBJ2-1|17|few|TRBD2|TRBV7-9
CASSSRTSGISYNEQFF
TGTGCCAGCAGCTCCCGGACTAGCGGGATATCCTACAATGAGCAGTTCTTC
>TRBJ2-7|17|NA|TRBD2|TRBV28
CASSLTSGRARGYEQYF
TGTGCCAGCAGTTTAACTAGCGGGAGGGCCCGGGGGTACGAGCAGTACTTC
>TRBJ1-6|14|NA|NA|TRBV19
CASSIAHLNSPLHF
TGTGCCAGTAGTATCGCTCATCTAAATTCACCCCTCCACTTT
>TRBJ2-1|14|NA|NA|TRBV7-8
CASSLSSVYNEQFF
TGTGCCAGCAGCTTATCTTCCGTCTACAATGAGCAGTTCTTC
>TRBJ1-2|16|NA|NA|TRBV7-3
CASSLRGAGREDGYTF
TGTGCCAGCAGCTTAAGGGGTGCGGGCAGGGAGGATGGCTACACCTTC
>TRBJ1-2|15|NA|TRBD1|TRBV18
CASSPLDRGGYGYTF
TGTGCCAGCTCACCCCTCGACAGGGGAGGGTATGGCTACACCTTC
>TRBJ2-1|13|few|TRBD2|TRBV2
CASGAGVGGEQFF
TGTGCCAGCGGAGCGGGAGTCGGGGGTGAGCAGTTCTTC
>TRBJ1-5|14|NA|NA|TRBV18
CASSPAQGKGSQHF
TGTGCCAGCTCACCCGCCCAGGGGAAAGGGTCCCAGCATTTT
>TRBJ1-4|14|few|NA|TRBV29-1
CSVLLGSTNEKLFF
TGCAGCGTTCTCCTCGGGTCGACTAATGAAAAACTGTTTTTT
>TRBJ1-3|16|NA|TRBD1|TRBV19
CASSIPDRGVGNTIYF
TGTGCCAGTAGTATCCCGGACAGGGGAGTTGGAAACACCATATATTTT
>TRBJ2-5|17|few|NA|TRBV24-1
CATSDTGLAEPPETQYF
TGTGCCACCAGTGACACCGGTCTCGCCGAGCCGCCGGAGACCCAGTACTTC
>TRBJ1-1|16|NA|TRBD1|TRBV5-4
CASSLEGDRGVTEAFF
TGTGCCAGCAGCTTGGAGGGGGACAGGGGCGTCACTGAAGCTTTCTTT
>TRBJ1-3|13|NA|NA|TRBV12-5
CASGPYDGNTIYF
TGTGCTAGTGGTCCCTATGATGGAAACACCATATATTTT
>TRBJ1-1|15|NA|NA|TRBV28
CASSPPGVWGTEAFF
TGTGCCAGCAGTCCCCCCGGGGTTTGGGGAACTGAAGCTTTCTTT
>TRBJ1-6|12|NA|NA|TRBV27
CASSQSYSPLHF
TGTGCCAGCAGTCAGTCTTACTCACCCCTCCACTTT
>TRBJ1-6|14|once|NA|TRBV19
CASSIQQRGSPLHF
TGTGCCAGTAGTATTCAGCAGCGGGGTTCACCCCTCCACTTT
>TRBJ1-1|14|NA|NA|TRBV2
CASSEQGLNTEAFF
TGTGCCAGCAGTGAACAGGGGTTGAACACTGAAGCTTTCTTT
>TRBJ2-3|15|NA|NA|TRBV2
CASSEVPNPTDTQYF
TGTGCCAGCAGTGAAGTCCCCAATCCCACAGATACGCAGTATTTT
>TRBJ1-1|15|NA|TRBD1|TRBV4-1
CASSQDSQGATEAFF
TGCGCCAGCAGCCAAGATAGCCAGGGGGCTACTGAAGCTTTCTTT
>TRBJ2-1|15|few|NA|TRBV24-1
CATSDLGQGRPEQFF
TGTGCCACCAGTGATTTGGGGCAGGGCAGGCCTGAGCAGTTCTTC
>TRBJ1-1|14|NA|NA|TRBV19
CASSFPDGGVEAFF
TGTGCCAGTAGTTTCCCCGACGGGGGGGTAGAAGCTTTCTTT
>TRBJ2-5|15|NA|NA|TRBV5-6
CASSFGGRASETQYF
TGTGCCAGCAGCTTCGGGGGGCGAGCCTCGGAGACCCAGTACTTC
>TRBJ2-3|14|NA|NA|TRBV3-1/TRBV3-2
CASSRRAITDTQYF
TGTGCCAGCAGCCGGCGGGCTATCACAGATACGCAGTATTTT
>TRBJ2-7|14|NA|TRBD1|TRBV5-1
CASSPGTGGYEQYF
TGCGCCAGCAGTCCCGGGACAGGGGGGTACGAGCAGTACTTC
>TRBJ1-1|14|NA|NA|TRBV4-3
CASSSRTGNTEAFF
TGCGCCAGCAGCTCCCGGACTGGGAACACTGAAGCTTTCTTT
>TRBJ1-5|16|once|TRBD1|TRBV19
CASTGTGGSSNQPQHF
TGTGCCAGTACCGGGACAGGGGGCTCTAGCAATCAGCCCCAGCATTTT
>TRBJ1-3|15|NA|TRBD1|TRBV5-1
CASSQRTGSGNTIYF
TGCGCCAGCAGCCAACGGACAGGCTCTGGAAACACCATATATTTT
>TRBJ1-1|14|NA|TRBD1|TRBV6-5
CASIPTGMNTEAFF
TGTGCCAGCATCCCGACAGGGATGAACACTGAAGCTTTCTTT
>TRBJ2-3|13|NA|TRBD1|TRBV5-4
CASSSDRADTQYF
TGTGCCAGCAGCTCCGACAGGGCAGATACGCAGTATTTT
>TRBJ1-2|16|few|TRBD1|TRBV24-1
CATSDPGTGEVYGYTF
TGTGCCACCAGTGACCCCGGGACAGGGGAGGTCTATGGCTACACCTTC
>TRBJ1-1|13|few|NA|TRBV7-9
CASSSTVDTEAFF
TGTGCCAGCAGCTCAACAGTGGACACTGAAGCTTTCTTT
>TRBJ2-6|16|NA|NA|TRBV2
CASSEAADSSANVLTF
TGTGCCAGCAGTGAAGCGGCGGACTCATCGGCCAACGTCCTGACTTTC